The TCR beta chain under discussion was sequenced for a study of blood T cell repertoires in COVID-19. The overall study: From T cells, B-cell-depleted T cells, or PBMCs came the material, which was cDNA or gDNA.

Individuals drawn from 20 to 25 US areas were about 18 to 100 years old. J gave up 3 bases and V 5 bases, and 6 bases lay outside the gene matches. CDR1 SGHTA and CDR2 FQGNSA come from the germline V gene. The CDR3 spans 15 residues. In the authors' methods: Estimated nucleated cell counts came from reference gene primer amplification. The data were produced by immunoSEQ multiplex PCR, yet TCRdb's version contains in-frame clones alone and is incomplete. V and J calls and clone size are copied from that table; D and trimming were computed from the DNA. The sample includes about 280,000 clones, roughly 86% of them seen just once.

The specimen sequenced was PBMCs or T cells enriched from blood (not recorded which). This receptor was taken from a woman aged 25-40 years who had recovered from COVID-19. This chain links TRBV7-2 with TRBJ2-7; 11 positions match TRBD1. The CDR3 sequence is CASSLTGQGVYEQYF. In DNA form, the CDR3 reads TGTGCCAGCAGCCTGACGGGACAGGGGGTCTACGAGCAGTACTTC.